The 9 T cell receptor beta chains reported below all come from one sample, sequenced in a study of OX40 agonist ivuxolimab in advanced cancers. Sequencing was performed with immunoSEQ multiplex PCR; in TCRdb, only in-frame clones are kept and a portion is missing. This sample has fewer than 85,000 clones, with around 89% found just once. The specimen comprised CD4+ or CD8+ T cells sorted from blood, sampled in a trial of the OX40 agonist ivuxolimab. The receptors were sampled from an adult with an advanced solid tumor such as melanoma, head and neck, liver or kidney cancer.

The chain couples TRBV5-1 to TRBJ1-1, with 8 bases that match TRBD1. Germline V gene sequence: CDR1 SGHRS, CDR2 YFSETQ. Trimming removed 0 bases from V and 3 bases from J; junction bases left unmatched: 4. The CDR3 loop spans 15 amino acids. The CDR3 DNA is TGCGCCAGCAGCTTGGCCAGGGGGCAGGACACTGAAGCTTTCTTT. Protein product: CASSLARGQDTEAFF.

The rearrangement uses TRBV29-1 and TRBJ2-1; 7 bases match TRBD1. The V gene's germline CDR1 is SQVTM and CDR2 ANQGSEA. The CDR3 is made up of 15 amino acids. After removal of 2 bases from V and 8 bases from J, the junction contained 12 bases not matched to a gene. CDR3 protein: CSVEFKGAGRYEQFF. The DNA for the CDR3 is TGCAGCGTTGAATTTAAGGGGGCAGGGCGCTATGAGCAGTTCTTC.

This clone is deemed medium-sized. The V gene is TRBV2, the J gene TRBJ2-5, with D possibly being TRBD1 (6 bases). Germline CDR1 SNHLY, CDR2 FYNNEI. This CDR3 contains 16 residues. V was trimmed by 3 bases and J by 4 bases, leaving 18 bases between them. This chain's CDR3 is CASSEGPTGILETQYF. The CDR3, as DNA: TGTGCCAGCAGTGAGGGCCCGACAGGAATTCTAGAGACCCAGTACTTC.

With regard to this clone: Different DNA sequences within this sample yield the same CDR3. The J gene is TRBJ2-5, the V gene TRBV30, with D uncertain. Trimming removed 0 bases at V and 1 base at J, with 0 bases between. CDR1 is GTSNPN, CDR2 SVGIG, per germline (reference sequence). This CDR3 has 11 amino acids. CDR3 in amino acids: CAWSVQETQYF. The CDR3, as DNA: TGTGCCTGGAGTGTCCAAGAGACCCAGTACTTC.

The gene calls are TRBV6-6 and TRBJ2-2; no clear D gene. Germline V CDR1 and CDR2: MNHNY, SVGAGI (reference sequence). The CDR3 runs to 13 residues. Trimming took 2 bases from V and 2 from J, leaving 3 bases between them. CDR3 sequence reads: CASSYTNTGELFF. For the CDR3, the DNA is TGTGCCAGCAGTTACACCAACACCGGGGAGCTGTTTTTT.

The V and J genes are TRBV7-8 and TRBJ2-7, with D tentatively TRBD2 (6 bases). The CDR3 is made up of 17 amino acids. With 5 bases removed from V and 0 bases from J, the gap between germline ends came to 20 bases. Germline V CDR1 and CDR2: SGHVS, FQNEAQ. The CDR3 reads CASSPGYRGGSSYEQYF. DNA for the CDR3: TGTGCCAGCAGCCCGGGTTATCGGGGAGGAAGCTCCTACGAGCAGTACTTC.

The rearrangement uses TRBV12-5 and TRBJ2-2, with 8 bases matching TRBD2. The junction had 9 bases not matched to a gene; V was cut back by 2 bases and J by 4 bases. Germline V gene data show CDR1 as LGHNT and CDR2 as FRNRAP. The length of the CDR3 is 17 residues. This chain's CDR3 is CASGLLLAGLGTGELFF. The CDR3 DNA follows: TGTGCTAGTGGTTTGCTTTTAGCGGGACTGGGCACCGGGGAGCTGTTTTTT.

The rearrangement joins TRBV29-1 to TRBJ2-5; D remains unclear. Germline V lookup: CDR1 SQVTM, CDR2 ANQGSEA. This CDR3 spans 15 amino acids. With 1 base removed from V and 7 bases from J, the gap between germline ends came to 19 bases. CDR3 amino acids: CSVEGLPTGRGTQYF. As DNA, the CDR3 is TGCAGCGTTGAAGGGCTCCCAACGGGTCGAGGGACCCAGTACTTC.

The chain uses TRBV6-6 and TRBJ2-7; the D is unclear. This CDR3 region has 11 residues. The V gene lost 6 bases and the J gene lost 6 bases, with 9 bases spanning the gap. CDR1 is MNHNY and CDR2 is SVGAGI in the germline V gene (reference sequence). DNA of the CDR3: TGTGCCAGCAGCCCCCTCGGCGAGCAGTACTTC. This encodes CASSPLGEQYF.